These 15 T cell receptor beta chains were sequenced from one sample in a study of immune heterogeneity within non-small cell lung tumors. Each sample used approximately 570 ng of genomic DNA from bulk tumor tissue. In surgery, several biopsies were collected from each primary tumor at widely spaced sites. Before undergoing curative surgery, patients had newly diagnosed non-small cell lung cancer that was untreated. A first 10-cycle multiplex round used 32 V-gene and 13 J-gene primers on TCR beta CDR3. Using its own MiXCR run on the multiplex PCR reads, TCRdb lists one record per CDR3 protein. Among about 1,800 distinct CDR3 sequences listed, less than 60% were seen once. The sample was lung tumor tissue. The receptors were sampled from a man aged 55-75 years with non-small cell lung cancer.

This sequence joins TRBV11-2 and TRBJ2-1, with TRBD2 identical over 10 bases. The trim removed 8 bases at V and 10 bases at J, leaving 11 bases unmatched. In germline, CDR1 is SGHAT, CDR2 FQNNGV. The CDR3 is 14 amino acids. CDR3 DNA sequence: TGTGCCAGCCAAGTTCTAGCGGGAGTGGGGGAGCAGTTCTTC. This encodes CASQVLAGVGEQFF.

As for this clonotype: This may stem from a read error, because a much larger clone lies one nucleotide away. This sequence joins TRBV2 and TRBJ2-7; tentative D call: TRBD2 (6 bases). Germline V lookup: CDR1 SNHLY, CDR2 FYNNEI. The CDR3 has 15 amino acids. CDR3 nucleotides: TGTGCCAGCATTGAAACCGGGACTCGGACCTACGAGCAGTACTTC. Translating it yields CASIETGTRTYEQYF.

Comments on this clonotype: A much more abundant neighbour one base away suggests this may be a read error. The chain uses TRBV19 and TRBJ1-6; D possibly corresponds to TRBD1 (5 bases). Germline V gene data show CDR1 as LNHDA and CDR2 as SQIVND (reference sequence). The CDR3 consists of 14 residues. Deletions cut 3 bases from V and 8 bases from J, with 11 bases between. CDR3 in amino acids: CASSMTAFDSPLHF. Here the CDR3 DNA reads TGTGCCAGTAGTATGACAGCGTTCGATTCACCCCTCCACTTT. Full variable domain (rest looked up from reference TRBV19 and TRBJ1-6): DGGITQSPKYLFRKEGQNVTLSCEQNLNHDAMYWYRQDPGQGLRLIYYSQIVNDFQKGDIAEGYSVSREKKESFPLTVTSAQKNPTAFYLCASSMTAFDSPLHFGNGTRLTVT.

This clonotype was counted only a few times. The chain uses TRBV2 and TRBJ2-7; TRBD2 matches at 9 bases. The junction had 5 bases not matched to a gene; V was cut back by 4 bases and J by 4 bases. Per the germline V gene, CDR1 is SNHLY and CDR2 is FYNNEI. The CDR3 contains 14 residues. The CDR3 sequence: CASSGLAEYYEQYF. For the CDR3, the DNA is TGTGCCAGCAGTGGACTAGCGGAATATTACGAGCAGTACTTC.

This clonotype is large. J is TRBJ1-1 and V is TRBV12-3 or TRBV12-4; no clear D gene. This CDR3 contains 15 residues. The V gene lost 6 bases and the J gene lost 0 bases, with 14 bases spanning the gap. CDR3 DNA sequence: TGTGCCAGCAGAATAAAAGGTGGGATGAACACTGAAGCTTTCTTT. Amino acid sequence: CASRIKGGMNTEAFF.

The V gene is TRBV20-1, the J gene TRBJ1-5, with 8 bases fitting TRBD1. Germline CDR1 is DFQATT and CDR2 is SNEGSKA (reference sequence). This CDR3 contains 15 residues. The V and J ends lost 5 bases and 2 bases, in that order; junction bases with no gene match: 8. CDR3 DNA: TGCAGTGCTGAAGATCCGGGACAGGGCAATCAGCCCCAGCATTTT. It codes for CSAEDPGQGNQPQHF.

This clonotype came up a few times. The chain combines TRBV3-1 with TRBJ1-6, with 10 nucleotides matching TRBD1. Germline trimming cut 4 bases from V and 8 bases from J; bases unmatched to any gene: 2. This CDR3 spans 14 amino acids. CDR1 LGHDT and CDR2 YNNKEL come from the germline V gene (reference sequence). CDR3 region: CASSLGTGDSPLHF. DNA of the CDR3: TGTGCCAGCAGCCTCGGGACAGGGGATTCACCCCTCCACTTT.

The J gene is TRBJ1-5, the V gene TRBV12-3 or TRBV12-4; TRBD1 agrees at 9 bases. The CDR3 is 14 residues long. V was pared by 4 bases and J by 4 bases, with 2 bases of the junction left unmatched. The CDR3 spells CASSWDRVNQPQHF. Here the CDR3 DNA reads TGTGCCAGCAGTTGGGACAGGGTAAATCAGCCCCAGCATTTT.

The rearrangement joins TRBV28 to TRBJ2-5; D possibly corresponds to TRBD2 (6 bases). Germline V gene sequence: CDR1 MDHEN, CDR2 SYDVKM. The CDR3 totals 16 residues. V lost 3 bases and J lost 1, with 15 bases in between. CDR3 DNA sequence: TGTGCCAGCAGTTTTTGGGATCTAGCGCGCCAAGAGACCCAGTACTTC. This translates into CASSFWDLARQETQYF. The whole variable domain, filled in from reference TRBV28 and TRBJ2-5, reads DVKVTQSSRYLVKRTGEKVFLECVQDMDHENMFWYRQDPGLGLRLIYFSYDVKMKEKGDIPEGYSVSREKKERFSLILESASTNQTSMYLCASSFWDLARQETQYFGPGTRLLVL.

The chain is built from TRBV3-1 and TRBJ2-3, with D possibly TRBD2 on 5 matching bases. The CDR3 consists of 12 residues. Germline lookup yields CDR1 LGHDT and CDR2 YNNKEL (reference sequence). The CDR3 nucleotides are TGTGCTACGATGAGCGGTACAGATACGCAGTATTTT. As protein: CATMSGTDTQYF.

This clonotype was recorded a few times. This chain joins TRBV20-1 and TRBJ2-3; 9 bases are shared with TRBD2. CDR1 DFQATT and CDR2 SNEGSKA come from the germline V gene (reference sequence). The V segment lost 0 bases and the J segment 3 bases; nucleotides outside the gene matches: 4. This CDR3 has 15 residues. DNA for the CDR3: TGCAGTGCTAGAGATAGCAGCGGGAGGACAGATACGCAGTATTTT. Translating gives CSARDSSGRTDTQYF.

The V call is TRBV5-8, the J call TRBJ1-6; no clear D. The CDR3 is made up of 13 amino acids. Per the germline V gene, CDR1 is SGHTS and CDR2 is YDEGEE. The V end lost 1 base, the J end lost 7 bases, and 6 bases lay between the germline ends. DNA for the CDR3: TGTGCCAGCAGCTTGTACGGGAATTCACCCCTCCACTTT. It encodes CASSLYGNSPLHF.

This clonotype was observed a few times. The chain carries TRBV6-1 and TRBJ1-2; weak D call: TRBD1 (5 bases). Germline-derived CDR1 and CDR2 are MNHNS and SASEGT. The CDR3 contains 11 residues. Trimming took off 10 bases at V and 6 bases at J, with 12 bases between the two ends. CDR3 in amino acids: CAISSGDGYTF. The DNA of the CDR3 is TGTGCCATCTCGTCGGGGGATGGCTACACCTTC.

This clonotype has a handful of counts. The genes are TRBV11-1 and TRBJ1-1; 9 nucleotides agree with TRBD1. V gave up 4 bases and J gave up 4 bases; unmatched junction bases: 7. Germline V gives CDR1 SGHAT, CDR2 FQDESV (reference sequence). CDR3 length equals 15 residues. For the CDR3, the DNA is TGTGCCAGCAGCTACACAGGGGGCATGGGCACTGAAGCTTTCTTT. Translation gives CASSYTGGMGTEAFF.

This chain links TRBV14 with TRBJ2-1; D uncertain. Trimming took off 1 base at V and 7 bases at J, with 8 bases between the two ends. The CDR3 has 13 residues. Looked up from germline, CDR1 is SGHDN and CDR2 is FVKESK. For the CDR3, the DNA is TGTGCCAGCAGCCAAGCTGTTAGTAATGAGCAGTTCTTC. Encoded protein: CASSQAVSNEQFF.